This T cell receptor beta chain appears in the sequencing data of a study of blood T cell repertoires in COVID-19. Across the whole study: Sources were T cells, B-cell-depleted T cells, or PBMCs; the material itself was cDNA or gDNA.

V dropped 6 bases and J dropped 7 bases, with 15 bases sitting between them. CDR1 and CDR2 from the germline V gene are MNHEY and SVGAGI. The CDR3 covers 13 residues. TCRdb's table, derived via immunoSEQ multiplex PCR, lists solely in-frame clones and lacks some. The sample consists of roughly 80,000 clones, about 88% of them appearing once. Sequenced input: peripheral blood. The genes are TRBV6-5 and TRBJ1-2, with D possibly being TRBD1 (5 bases). This receptor was taken from a woman older than 75 with active or convalescent COVID-19. CDR3 sequence (DNA): TGTGCCAGCAGCCAAAACGGGGGTAGTGGCTACACCTTC. It encodes CASSQNGGSGYTF.